The 9 T cell receptor beta chains below all came from one sample that was sequenced in a study of blood T cell repertoires in COVID-19. Libraries were prepared by immunoSEQ multiplex PCR; TCRdb keeps only in-frame clonotypes and omits some of them. The repertoire holds about 260,000 clones, with more than 75% as singletons. Sequenced input: peripheral blood. These receptors were taken from a woman in her thirties or forties who had recovered from COVID-19.

The chain uses TRBV21-1 and TRBJ2-5; the D segment call TRBD2 is taken from the table without a DNA check. TRBV21-1 is shown as a pseudogene. There are 12 residues in the CDR3. Written as DNA, the CDR3 is TGTGCCAGCAGCAAAGATAAGCAGACCCAGTACTTC. It encodes CASSKDKQTQYF.

The V and J genes are TRBV7-8 and TRBJ1-1; D may be TRBD1 (5 bases). Looked up from germline, CDR1 is SGHVS and CDR2 is FQNEAQ. The V and J ends lost 5 bases and 5 bases respectively, with 15 bases between them. The CDR3 spans 14 residues. CDR3 in DNA: TGTGCCAGCAGCATCCGGTTTGGGGGGACTGAAGCTTTCTTT. Amino acid sequence: CASSIRFGGTEAFF.

The chain carries TRBV18 and TRBJ2-1; 7 nucleotides align to TRBD2. Germline V lookup: CDR1 KGHSH, CDR2 LQKENI. CDR3 length: 14 residues. The V segment lost 2 bases and the J segment 9 bases; nucleotides outside the gene matches: 7. CDR3 sequence (DNA): TGTGCCAGCTCACCAGCCAGCGGGGAGGGTGAGCAGTTCTTC. Protein sequence: CASSPASGEGEQFF.

The DNA of the CDR3 is TGCAGTGCCCTAGTCTACGAGCAGTACTTC. It specifies CSALVYEQYF. The chain couples TRBV20-1 to TRBJ2-7; no firm D call. The CDR3 has 10 residues. V was cut by 6 bases and J by 3 bases, with 6 bases left in between. CDR1 DFQATT and CDR2 SNEGSKA come from the germline V gene (reference sequence).

CDR3 nucleotides: TGTGCCTGGAGTGACGGTGAGACTTCGTTCTATGGCTACACCTTC. Translation gives CAWSDGETSFYGYTF. The chain uses TRBV30 and TRBJ1-2, with unresolved D. The V gene's germline CDR1 is GTSNPN and CDR2 SVGIG (reference sequence). The CDR3 runs to 15 residues. V gave up 1 base and J gave up 4 bases, with 16 bases separating them.

This clone was counted once. This chain connects TRBV2 to TRBJ2-1; TRBD2 matches 8 bases. From germline, CDR1 is SNHLY and CDR2 FYNNEI. The CDR3 loop spans 14 amino acids. V lost 6 bases, J lost 8 bases, and 9 bases stayed unmatched. As DNA, the CDR3 is TGTGCCAGCAGCCGGTTCACTAGCGGCGATGAGCAGTTCTTC. Translated, it gives CASSRFTSGDEQFF. The whole variable domain, filled in from reference TRBV2 and TRBJ2-1, reads EPEVTQTPSHQVTQMGQEVILRCVPISNHLYFYWYRQILGQKVEFLVSFYNNEISEKSEIFDDQFSVERPDGSNFTLKIRSTKLEDSAMYFCASSRFTSGDEQFFGPGTRLTVL.

V and J are TRBV3-1 (or the pseudogene TRBV3-2) and TRBJ2-5; perhaps TRBD2 as D (6 bases). The CDR3 has 13 amino acids. CDR1 is LGHDT, CDR2 YNNKEL, per germline (reference sequence). Trimming removed 6 bases at V and 2 bases at J, with 10 bases between. The CDR3 nucleotides are TGTGCCAGCAGACCGGGGGTTCAAGAGACCCAGTACTTC. It encodes CASRPGVQETQYF.

The chain is built from TRBV19 and TRBJ2-3; perhaps TRBD1 as D (7 bases). V was clipped by 0 bases and J by 0 bases, with 13 bases between them. CDR1 is LNHDA, CDR2 SQIVND, per germline (reference sequence). This CDR3 has 17 amino acids. The CDR3 spells CASSIEGGQTSTDTQYF. DNA of the CDR3: TGTGCCAGTAGTATAGAGGGGGGACAGACTAGCACAGATACGCAGTATTTT.

The chain uses TRBV5-5 and TRBJ1-3; perhaps TRBD1 as D (6 bases). Trimming pared 1 base from V and 3 bases from J, leaving 11 bases between. The CDR3 is 15 residues long. The V gene's germline CDR1 is SGHKS and CDR2 YYEKEE (reference sequence). The CDR3 here is CASSLHTGSGNTIYF. Here the CDR3 DNA reads TGTGCCAGCAGCTTGCACACAGGGAGTGGAAACACCATATATTTT.